These 16 T cell receptor beta chains originate from one sample sequenced in a study of cytomegalovirus exposure and HLA in healthy donors. PCR used 60 Vbeta primers and 13 Jbeta primers. Only in-frame clones appear in the TCRdb table, and some are missing; sequencing was by immunoSEQ multiplex PCR. The sample holds around 140,000 clones, about 75% seen once. The specimen sequenced was PBMCs. These receptors all come from a man aged 30-40 years in good health and CMV-seronegative.

The chain recombines TRBV11-2 with TRBJ2-5, with 9 bases lining up with TRBD2. CDR3 length: 16 residues. Germline trimming cut 5 bases from V and 2 bases from J; bases unmatched to any gene: 9. CDR1 and CDR2 from the germline V gene are SGHAT and FQNNGV. The DNA for the CDR3 is TGTGCCAGCAGCCCGGGGAGCGGGAGGCCTCAAGAGACCCAGTACTTC. Translating it yields CASSPGSGRPQETQYF.

CDR3 coding DNA: TGTGCCAGCAGCCCCACTAGCGGGAGGGATACGCAGTATTTT. This gives the protein CASSPTSGRDTQYF. The genes are TRBV5-4 and TRBJ2-3; 12 bases match TRBD2. The CDR3 consists of 14 residues. CDR1 and CDR2 from the germline V gene are SGHNT and YYREEE (reference sequence). The J segment lost 6 bases and the V segment lost 4 bases, leaving 3 bases of the junction unmatched.

The chain carries TRBV5-1 and TRBJ1-4; 11 nucleotides line up with TRBD1. The CDR3 is made up of 16 amino acids. In germline, CDR1 is SGHRS, CDR2 YFSETQ. V lost 0 bases and J lost 8; bases outside the gene matches: 6. Here the CDR3 reads CASSLGTGGFLEKLFF. CDR3 coding DNA: TGCGCCAGCAGCTTGGGGACAGGGGGCTTCTTAGAAAAACTGTTTTTT.

This rearrangement joins TRBV10-1 to TRBJ2-1; 7 positions agree with TRBD2. Germline-derived CDR1 and CDR2 are WNHNN and SYGVQD (reference sequence). The CDR3 length is 15 residues. After removal of 4 bases from V and 2 bases from J, the junction contained 5 bases not matched to a gene. The CDR3 coding sequence is TGCGCCAGCAGTGCTCGGGGGGAGACCTACAATGAGCAGTTCTTC. Translation gives CASSARGETYNEQFF.

The genes are TRBV11-2 and TRBJ2-5; D may be TRBD2 (6 bases). V lost 0 bases and J 0 bases, leaving 11 bases between the germline ends. CDR1 SGHAT and CDR2 FQNNGV come from the germline V gene. The CDR3 totals 16 residues. As DNA, the CDR3 is TGTGCCAGCAGCTTAGAGGAGGGCAGGTACCAAGAGACCCAGTACTTC. It specifies CASSLEEGRYQETQYF.

This chain joins TRBV6-5 and TRBJ1-5; D unresolved. The CDR3 extends over 13 amino acids. Germline V gene data show CDR1 as MNHEY and CDR2 as SVGAGI. V gave up 2 bases and J gave up 7 bases, with 9 bases separating them. Here the CDR3 DNA reads TGTGCCAGCAGTTACGCGCGGGCGCAGCCCCAGCATTTT. Residues: CASSYARAQPQHF.

Only a few counts were recorded for this clone. The gene calls are TRBV9 and TRBJ1-4, with 8 positions matching TRBD1. Germline-derived CDR1 and CDR2 are SGDLS and YYNGEE. V lost 6 bases to trimming and J lost 7 bases; unmatched junction nucleotides: 2. The CDR3 spans 12 residues. CDR3 sequence reads: CASNRGGEKLFF. As DNA, the CDR3 is TGTGCCAGCAACAGGGGGGGTGAAAAACTGTTTTTT.

As for this clone: Other DNA sequences in the sample encode the same CDR3. The chain uses TRBV28 and TRBJ2-7; 10 nucleotides agree with TRBD1. Germline V lookup: CDR1 MDHEN, CDR2 SYDVKM. Trimming cost V 4 bases and J 3 bases; bases outside gene matches: 3. The CDR3 is made up of 14 amino acids. This CDR3 is CASSSGTGVYEQYF. CDR3 sequence (DNA): TGTGCCAGCAGTTCAGGGACAGGGGTCTACGAGCAGTACTTC.

The rearrangement links TRBV5-1 to TRBJ2-1; TRBD2 matches at 13 bases. The ends lost 4 bases at V and 6 bases at J; junction bases unmatched: 4. The CDR3 runs to 15 residues. Germline loops: CDR1 SGHRS, CDR2 YFSETQ. CDR3 sequence: CASSELAGGRNEQFF. The CDR3 DNA sequence: TGCGCCAGCAGCGAACTAGCGGGGGGGCGCAATGAGCAGTTCTTC.

The chain combines TRBV2 with TRBJ2-6; TRBD1 matches 7 bases. The length of the CDR3 is 16 residues. Germline-derived CDR1 and CDR2 are SNHLY and FYNNEI. Trimming removed 3 bases from V and 0 bases from J; junction bases left unmatched: 2. The DNA for the CDR3 is TGTGCCAGCAGTGAGACAGGGATCTCTGGGGCCAACGTCCTGACTTTC. Translated: CASSETGISGANVLTF. Using reference TRBV2 and TRBJ2-6 for the parts outside the CDR3, the full variable domain is EPEVTQTPSHQVTQMGQEVILRCVPISNHLYFYWYRQILGQKVEFLVSFYNNEISEKSEIFDDQFSVERPDGSNFTLKIRSTKLEDSAMYFCASSETGISGANVLTFGAGSRLTVL.

V gene TRBV4-1 combines with J gene TRBJ1-5; D is perhaps TRBD1 (5 bases). CDR1 and CDR2 (germline): MGHRA, YSYEKL. Trimming stripped 4 bases from V and 5 bases from J, with 15 bases between. This CDR3 comprises 15 residues. The CDR3: CASSPRAGTDQPQHF. The CDR3 DNA reads TGCGCCAGCAGCCCCCGGGCGGGGACCGATCAGCCCCAGCATTTT.

The genes are TRBV7-2 and TRBJ2-7; maybe TRBD2 (5 bases). Germline V gives CDR1 SGHTA, CDR2 FQGNSA. V was clipped by 8 bases and J by 0 bases, with 14 bases between them. The CDR3 is made up of 14 amino acids. The CDR3 region has the DNA TGTGCCAGCGTCGCTAGCTATAACTCCTACGAGCAGTACTTC. It codes for CASVASYNSYEQYF.

The sample holds a few counts of this clone. V is TRBV27 and J is TRBJ1-5, with 7 bases lining up with TRBD1. CDR1 and CDR2 from the germline V gene are MNHEY and SMNVEV (reference sequence). There are 15 residues in the CDR3. The V and J ends lost 4 bases and 6 bases, in that order; junction bases with no gene match: 9. The CDR3 loop reads CASSSRQGLGQPQHF. In DNA form, the CDR3 reads TGTGCCAGCAGTTCCCGACAGGGCCTTGGTCAGCCCCAGCATTTT.

CDR3 sequence reads: CASSLSYDRGILGEQYF. CDR3 in DNA: TGTGCCAGCAGCTTGTCTTACGACAGGGGTATACTCGGAGAGCAGTACTTC. The chain has TRBV11-3 and TRBJ2-7; TRBD1 agrees at 8 bases. V gave up 3 bases and J gave up 7 bases; unmatched junction bases: 17. The CDR3 has 17 residues. The germline gives CDR1 SGHNT, CDR2 YENEEA.

This CDR3 reads CASSLGAARERVYGYTF. CDR3 nucleotides: TGTGCCAGCAGCTTGGGAGCTGCCCGGGAACGAGTCTATGGCTACACCTTC. The chain joins TRBV5-8 to TRBJ1-2; D remains ambiguous. V lost 0 bases and J lost 4, with 19 bases in between. Germline values: CDR1 SGHTS, CDR2 YDEGEE. The CDR3 totals 17 residues.

This clone was counted only a few times. V gene TRBV20-1 combines with J gene TRBJ1-5; 10 positions match TRBD1. Losses at the gene ends were 3 bases for V and 16 bases for J; bases not matched to a gene: 6. Germline V gene lookup returns CDR1 DFQATT and CDR2 SNEGSKA (reference sequence). CDR3 length: 11 amino acids. CDR3 region: CSASRDRGVHF. CDR3 in DNA: TGCAGTGCTAGTAGGGACAGGGGCGTTCATTTT.